A selection of T cell receptor beta chains follows, all from one sample in a study of T cell responses to AZD1222 COVID-19 vaccine. Produced via immunoSEQ multiplex PCR; TCRdb's table is partial and in-frame only. The sample includes about 100,000 clones, over 75% of them seen just once. The specimen comprised peripheral blood, sampled on day 0 of MenACWY control vaccination. Receptors were obtained from an adult in good health. Each CDR3 is given with its conserved first and last residue. The D gene is left open where the match is weak. Rows give clone size only sometimes, using once, few, many, or a class for an expanded clone.

d_gene	abundance	v_gene	j_gene	CDR3nt	CDR3aa
NA	once	TRBV5-4	TRBJ1-1	TGTGCCAGCAGCTTTAGCCTGGAACTCATGGGCACTGAAGCTTTCTTT	CASSFSLELMGTEAFF
TRBD1	NA	TRBV28	TRBJ1-6	TGTGCCAGCAGCCCGGGACAGAATAATTCACCCCTCCACTTT	CASSPGQNNSPLHF
NA	NA	TRBV27	TRBJ1-1	TGTGCCAGCAGGGTTTCAAGGGGTGCCGGCGTAGCTTTCTTT	CASRVSRGAGVAFF
TRBD2	NA	TRBV10-1	TRBJ2-3	TGCGCCAGCAGTGAGATAAGCGGGAGTTGGGCAGATACGCAGTATTTT	CASSEISGSWADTQYF
NA	NA	TRBV28	TRBJ1-2	TGTGCCAGCGGACAGCGCTCCGACTATGGCTACACCTTC	CASGQRSDYGYTF
TRBD1	NA	TRBV4-3	TRBJ1-5	TGCGCCAGCAGCCAACAGTTAGGGGGGGGACAGGGACGCTTCGGGAGCAATCAGCCCCAGCATTTT	CASSQQLGGGQGRFGSNQPQHF
NA	NA	TRBV2	TRBJ2-7	TGTGCCAGCAACGGACTACACTTCTCCTACGAGCAGTACTTC	CASNGLHFSYEQYF
TRBD1	NA	TRBV6-5	TRBJ1-5	TGTGCCAGCAGACGGGGACAGGGATATCAGCCCCAGCATTTT	CASRRGQGYQPQHF
NA	NA	TRBV18	TRBJ1-6	TGTGCCAGCTCACCAAATGGGTCCCGGAATTCACCCCTCCACTTT	CASSPNGSRNSPLHF
TRBD2	NA	TRBV7-2	TRBJ2-2	TGTGCCAGCAGCGTAACGGGTAGCGCGGGAGGGGACACCGGGGAGCTGTTTTTT	CASSVTGSAGGDTGELFF
NA	NA	TRBV19	TRBJ1-1	TGTGCCAGTAGTATAGATCTGGCAGGGGCTTCTAGGGTTGAAGCTTTCTTT	CASSIDLAGASRVEAFF
NA	NA	TRBV6-1	TRBJ1-1	TGTGCCAGCAGTGAAGGGGGTTGGGACGGCGATGAAGCTTTCTTT	CASSEGGWDGDEAFF
TRBD1	NA	TRBV6-4	TRBJ2-2	TGTGCCAGCGCCAGGACAGGGGGCTCCGGGGAGCTGTTTTTT	CASARTGGSGELFF
NA	NA	TRBV28	TRBJ2-1	TGTGCCAGCAGTACACAGGGTAGTGGGGATGAGCAGTTCTTC	CASSTQGSGDEQFF
TRBD2	NA	TRBV13	TRBJ2-3	TGTGCCAGCAGCTTAACTATGGAGACTAGCGGTCCAGATACGCAGTATTTT	CASSLTMETSGPDTQYF
TRBD2	NA	TRBV7-9	TRBJ2-2	TGTGCCAGCCTAGCGGGAGTAGGGACCGGGGAGCTGTTTTTT	CASLAGVGTGELFF
TRBD2	NA	TRBV28	TRBJ2-1	TGTGCCAGCAGTCCCGGGGGACTAGCGGGCAGTGAGCAGTTCTTC	CASSPGGLAGSEQFF
NA	NA	TRBV21-1	TRBJ2-1	TGTGCCAGCAGGGTGTACAATGAGCAGTTCTTC	CASRVYNEQFF
TRBD1	NA	TRBV30	TRBJ2-3	TGTGCCTGGGCCCCGACAGGGTGGACAGATACGCAGTATTTT	CAWAPTGWTDTQYF
NA	NA	TRBV6-1	TRBJ1-1	TGTGCCAGCAGTGAAGCGGTTGGCCTGAACACTGAAGCTTTCTTT	CASSEAVGLNTEAFF
NA	NA	TRBV18	TRBJ1-5	TGTGCCAGCAGGAATTATAGCAATCAGCCCCAGCATTTT	CASRNYSNQPQHF
NA	few	TRBV7-8	TRBJ2-7	TGTGCCAGCAGCTTAAGCTACGAGCAGTACTTC	CASSLSYEQYF
TRBD1	NA	TRBV5-4	TRBJ2-1	TGTGCCAGCAGCGCACAGGGGAAGGTAGCCTACAATGAGCAGTTCTTC	CASSAQGKVAYNEQFF
NA	NA	TRBV7-2	TRBJ2-7	TGTGCCAGCAGCCCTATCGGCATGCTGCGCAAGTACTTC	CASSPIGMLRKYF
NA	NA	TRBV9	TRBJ2-1	TGTGCCAGCAGCGCGAGGGGTAATCTCGATGAGCAGTTCTTC	CASSARGNLDEQFF
NA	NA	TRBV6-5	TRBJ2-7	TGTGCCAGCAGTTACTCATGGGAGTTCTACGAGCAGTACTTC	CASSYSWEFYEQYF
TRBD1	NA	TRBV2	TRBJ1-1	TGTGCCAGCCAAAACGGGGGCAGGGGGCGCACTGAAGCTTTCTTT	CASQNGGRGRTEAFF
NA	few	TRBV14	TRBJ2-7	TGTGCCAGCAGCCCAAGATATAGGGAACAAGGGCAGTACTTC	CASSPRYREQGQYF
NA	NA	TRBV29-1	TRBJ1-2	TGCAGCGTTGGGGAGGGGATGACTACATATGGCTACACCTTC	CSVGEGMTTYGYTF
NA	NA	TRBV27	TRBJ2-3	TGTGCCAGCAGTTTTACAGGGCAGGGAGATACGCAGTATTTT	CASSFTGQGDTQYF
TRBD2	NA	TRBV7-3	TRBJ2-1	TGTGCCAGCAGCTTTAGCGGGGGGCCATACAATGAGCAGTTCTTC	CASSFSGGPYNEQFF
NA	NA	TRBV28	TRBJ1-5	TGTGCCAGCAGTTTATCCGGGGACGCTTTCTATAGCAATCAGCCCCAGCATTTT	CASSLSGDAFYSNQPQHF
NA	NA	TRBV29-1	TRBJ2-4	TGCAGCGTTGTTGACACCAAAAACATTCAGTACTTC	CSVVDTKNIQYF
NA	NA	TRBV9	TRBJ1-5	TGTGCCAGCAGCGTAGCTCCGACATACATCCTTTCGGCCCAGCATTTT	CASSVAPTYILSAQHF
NA	NA	TRBV7-9	TRBJ1-1	TGTGCCAGCAGCCCCAAACGCAGGGTTGCGACTGAAGCTTTCTTT	CASSPKRRVATEAFF
TRBD1	once	TRBV7-2	TRBJ1-1	TGTGCCAGCAGCGTTCGGACAGGGTGGTCCCCAAAGGCTGAAGCTTTCTTT	CASSVRTGWSPKAEAFF
NA	NA	TRBV7-2	TRBJ1-2	TGTGCCAGCAGCTTAGGCTCTCCAAAGGGCTACACCTTC	CASSLGSPKGYTF